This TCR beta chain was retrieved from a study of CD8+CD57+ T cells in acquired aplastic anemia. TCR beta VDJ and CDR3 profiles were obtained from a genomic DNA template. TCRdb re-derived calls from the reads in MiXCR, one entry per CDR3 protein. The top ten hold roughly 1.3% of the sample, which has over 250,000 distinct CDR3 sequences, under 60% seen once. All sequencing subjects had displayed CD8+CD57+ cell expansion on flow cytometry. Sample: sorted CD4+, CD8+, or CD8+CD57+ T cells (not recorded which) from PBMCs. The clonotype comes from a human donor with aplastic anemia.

CDR3 in amino acids: CSARGGQFEAFF. CDR3 coding DNA: TGCAGTGCTAGGGGTGGACAGTTTGAAGCTTTCTTT. The chain combines TRBV20-1 with TRBJ1-1, with D perhaps TRBD1 (6 bases). This CDR3 comprises 12 residues. Germline V gene lookup returns CDR1 DFQATT and CDR2 SNEGSKA (reference sequence). V lost 3 bases and J 7 bases, leaving 12 bases between the germline ends.